One sample yielded the 7 T cell receptor beta chains listed below, sequenced in a study of cytomegalovirus exposure and HLA in healthy donors (TCRdb year 2017). The method was the immunoSEQ multiplex PCR assay. For the multiplex PCR, a mixture combining 60 forward primers for TCR Vbeta segments and 13 reverse primers for TCR Jbeta segments was used. The clones in this table, taken by TCRdb from immuneACCESS, are in-frame only. Not every clone is retained; where verified, under half of the shortfall comes from an unresolved V gene, and the cause of the rest is unknown. The sample yields about 65,000 clones; about 78% were counted once. 3% of the sample is held by the ten biggest clonotypes. The sequencing input was PBMCs. All receptors derive from a girl aged 10 to 17 in good health and CMV-seropositive.

The CDR3 here is CASSWGGEEVGYTF. The CDR3 bases are TGTGCCAGCAGCTGGGGCGGGGAGGAGGTGGGCTACACCTTC. The chain couples TRBV7-2 to TRBJ1-2, with a tentative D call TRBD1 (5 bases). V shed 4 bases and J shed 8 bases, with 17 bases lying between them. Germline V gives CDR1 SGHTA, CDR2 FQGNSA. The CDR3 has 14 residues.

V is TRBV15 and J is TRBJ1-6; TRBD1 is a possible D gene (6 bases). CDR3 length: 15 amino acids. V was shortened by 3 bases and J by 9 bases, with 15 bases between the two germline ends. CDR1 and CDR2 from the germline V gene are LNHNV and YYDKDF (reference sequence). The CDR3 DNA reads as TGTGCCACCAGCAGGGACAGAGGGAAAGGTTCACCCCTCCACTTT. Protein product: CATSRDRGKGSPLHF.

The V call is TRBV2, the J call TRBJ2-7; TRBD2 is a possible D gene (5 bases). In germline, CDR1 is SNHLY, CDR2 FYNNEI. Trimming left V 3 bases short and J 1 base short, with 19 bases between. The CDR3 covers 17 residues. DNA for the CDR3: TGTGCCAGCAGTGACCCCGAGGAGGTGCTAGGGTCCTACGAGCAGTACTTC. Protein: CASSDPEEVLGSYEQYF.

The chain employs TRBV4-2 and TRBJ1-6; unclear D gene. The CDR3 consists of 15 residues. Germline loops: CDR1 LGHNA, CDR2 YNFKEQ. V gave up 0 bases and J gave up 7 bases, with 10 bases separating them. In nucleotides, the CDR3 is TGTGCCAGCAGCCAAGATCCGATGAGAAATTCACCCCTCCACTTT. The encoded protein is CASSQDPMRNSPLHF.

J is TRBJ2-2 and V is TRBV30, with a tentative D call TRBD2 (6 bases). CDR3 length: 14 residues. Germline V gene sequence: CDR1 GTSNPN, CDR2 SVGIG (reference sequence). The V gene lost 4 bases and the J gene lost 1 base, with 10 bases spanning the gap. The CDR3 reads CAWNGGGNTGELFF. CDR3 coding DNA: TGTGCCTGGAACGGGGGAGGGAACACCGGGGAGCTGTTTTTT.

V and J are TRBV19 and TRBJ1-1; D remains ambiguous. The V gene's germline CDR1 is LNHDA and CDR2 SQIVND (reference sequence). V was trimmed by 6 bases and J by 0 bases, leaving 5 bases between them. CDR3 length equals 12 residues. The DNA of the CDR3 is TGTGCCAGTAGCTACGTGAACACTGAAGCTTTCTTT. The encoded protein is CASSYVNTEAFF. The entire variable domain, with the rest obtained from reference TRBV19 and TRBJ1-1, is as follows: DGGITQSPKYLFRKEGQNVTLSCEQNLNHDAMYWYRQDPGQGLRLIYYSQIVNDFQKGDIAEGYSVSREKKESFPLTVTSAQKNPTAFYLCASSYVNTEAFFGQGTRLTVV.

The rearrangement uses TRBV28 and TRBJ2-7, with D tentatively TRBD2 (6 bases). V shed 3 bases and J shed 7 bases, with 10 bases lying between them. Germline V gene lookup returns CDR1 MDHEN and CDR2 SYDVKM. CDR3 length equals 12 residues. The CDR3 loop is CASSFIGGEQYF. DNA of the CDR3: TGTGCCAGCAGTTTTATCGGGGGAGAGCAGTACTTC.